This T cell receptor (beta chain) stems from a study of T-cell memory formation after mild COVID-19. Study-wide background: Clustering of TCRs was largely donor specific. Whole-study findings and limits: Detection of some responders pre-infection suggested pre-existing cross-reactive memory T cells participated. Whether day 37 second-wave clones are SARS-CoV-2-specific was not confirmed.

A 5'RACE reaction primed in the constant segment made cDNA libraries of TCR alpha and TCR beta, and these carried sample barcodes and UMIs. TCRdb recomputed calls from the 5' RACE reads with MiXCR, one row per CDR3 protein. Among roughly 480,000 distinct CDR3 sequences listed, around 27% were seen once. Germline CDR1 and CDR2: SGHTA and FQGNSA. After removal of 2 bases from V and 5 bases from J, the junction contained 5 bases not matched to a gene. This CDR3 has 14 residues. In this sample, this clonotype turned up a few times. Its target is unknown. The chain combines TRBV7-2 with TRBJ2-7, with 8 positions matching TRBD1. The source of this sequence is an adult woman who had mild COVID-19 (a few samples of this study predate the infection). Cell type and time point are not known. Sequencing input: PBMCs or a T cell subset sorted from them (not recorded which). The CDR3 region is CASSLRTGRNEQYF. The CDR3 DNA sequence: TGTGCCAGCAGCTTAAGGACAGGGCGGAACGAGCAGTACTTC.